The source of this T cell receptor beta chain is a study of cytomegalovirus exposure and HLA in healthy donors. General study findings and limits: According to reports, the classifier identified cytomegalovirus status with high specificity and sensitivity.

With 60 Vbeta and 13 Jbeta primers, the PCR was carried out. The repertoire was sequenced with immunoSEQ multiplex PCR; TCRdb's copy has only in-frame clones and lacks some. Among 70,000 to 90,000 clones listed, 84% were seen once. A remark on this clone: The antigen remains unidentified.

The CDR3 extends over 13 amino acids. In germline, CDR1 is ENHRY, CDR2 SYGVKD. Trimming cost V 6 bases and J 5 bases; bases outside gene matches: 4. This sequence joins TRBV10-3 and TRBJ2-7, with 10 bases aligning to TRBD1. The TCR originated in a man in his 70s in good health and CMV-seropositive. The sequenced sample was PBMCs. This CDR3 reads CAISGTGVNEQYF. CDR3 in DNA: TGTGCCATCAGCGGGACAGGGGTTAACGAGCAGTACTTC.